These 19 T cell receptor beta chains share one sample of origin, sequenced in a study of shared clonotypes between healthy human individuals. TCRdb's copy holds only in-frame clones and misses some; the assay was immunoSEQ multiplex PCR. The sample carries over a million clones, 95% to 97% recorded once. The source material was naive CD4+ T cells sorted from blood. Stated subset: CD45RA+ positively selected. The receptor set was obtained from a man aged 25 to 45 in good health.

This clone was detected once. This chain joins TRBV10-3 and TRBJ2-7, with TRBD1 matching over 8 bases. This CDR3 has 16 residues. V lost 6 bases and J lost 3; bases outside the gene matches: 13. The germline gives CDR1 ENHRY, CDR2 SYGVKD. For the CDR3, the DNA is TGTGCCATCAGCCTAATCACCAGACAGGGGAGCTACGAGCAGTACTTC. It codes for CAISLITRQGSYEQYF.

The chain has TRBV4-1 and TRBJ2-2, with D perhaps matching TRBD1 (5 bases). The germline V gene has CDR1 MGHRA and CDR2 YSYEKL. The V and J ends lost 3 bases and 4 bases respectively, with 15 bases between them. The CDR3 is 16 residues long. This chain's CDR3 is CASSQPRTRVTGELFF. Here the CDR3 DNA reads TGCGCCAGCAGCCAGCCCAGGACCAGGGTCACCGGGGAGCTGTTTTTT.

V is TRBV28 and J is TRBJ2-5, with 7 bases matching TRBD1. This CDR3 region has 15 residues. CDR1 is MDHEN, CDR2 SYDVKM, per germline. After removal of 1 base from V and 1 base from J, the junction contained 3 bases not matched to a gene. The CDR3 nucleotides are TGTGCCAGCAGTTTATACAGGGGTCTCCAAGAGACCCAGTACTTC. Encoded protein: CASSLYRGLQETQYF.

This rearrangement joins TRBV5-1 to TRBJ1-1; D remains unclear. Trimming shortened V by 0 bases and J by 1 base, and 10 bases separated the two germline ends. The length of the CDR3 is 15 residues. Germline-derived CDR1 and CDR2 are SGHRS and YFSETQ. CDR3 loop: CASSLDSWGNTEAFF. The DNA for the CDR3 is TGCGCCAGCAGCTTGGATAGTTGGGGGAACACTGAAGCTTTCTTT.

CDR3 amino acids: CASSPYNGPSGGYTF. In nucleotides, the CDR3 is TGTGCCAGCAGCCCGTATAATGGACCGTCGGGAGGCTACACCTTC. The V and J genes are TRBV5-8 and TRBJ1-2, with D hard to call. CDR1 and CDR2 (germline): SGHTS, YDEGEE. The CDR3 length is 15 residues. V was shortened by 4 bases and J by 8 bases, with 21 bases between the two germline ends.

The rearrangement joins TRBV15 to TRBJ1-5, with 7 nucleotides matching TRBD1. J lost 6 bases, V lost 7 bases, and 12 bases had no gene match. The CDR3 loop spans 15 amino acids. The germline gives CDR1 LNHNV, CDR2 YYDKDF (reference sequence). The DNA for the CDR3 is TGTGCCACCACTCCGGGGAGGGGGCTTCTTCAGCCCCAGCATTTT. Translating gives CATTPGRGLLQPQHF.

This rearrangement joins TRBV9 to TRBJ2-7; weak D call: TRBD2 (5 bases). Germline V gene data show CDR1 as SGDLS and CDR2 as YYNGEE. There are 12 residues in the CDR3. V gave up 2 bases and J gave up 4 bases, with 7 bases separating them. CDR3: CASSVGEYEQYF. The CDR3 nucleotides read TGTGCCAGCAGCGTCGGGGAATACGAGCAGTACTTC.

The gene calls are TRBV7-2 and TRBJ2-7; 7 positions match TRBD2. Germline V gene data show CDR1 as SGHTA and CDR2 as FQGNSA. The CDR3 has 16 amino acids. J lost 1 base, V lost 1 base, and 7 bases had no gene match. The CDR3 region has the DNA TGTGCCAGCAGCTTAGAGTCAGGGAGGGTTTCCTACGAGCAGTACTTC. It encodes CASSLESGRVSYEQYF.

The chain joins TRBV5-4 to TRBJ2-7, with a weak D call TRBD2 (6 bases). Trimming pared 4 bases from V and 2 bases from J, leaving 22 bases between. Germline V gene lookup returns CDR1 SGHNT and CDR2 YYREEE (reference sequence). CDR3 length: 17 amino acids. This chain's CDR3 is CASSGGASGVHTYEQYF. The DNA for the CDR3 is TGTGCCAGCAGCGGCGGGGCGTCGGGGGTTCACACCTACGAGCAGTACTTC.

This sequence joins TRBV27 and TRBJ2-7, with 10 bases fitting TRBD2. Germline V CDR1 and CDR2: MNHEY, SMNVEV (reference sequence). This CDR3 spans 14 amino acids. With V trimmed by 6 bases and J by 3 bases, 5 bases remained unmatched. CDR3 coding DNA: TGTGCCAGCAGATTTTCTAGCGGGAGCTACGAGCAGTACTTC. This translates into CASRFSSGSYEQYF.

On this clone: The sample contains more than one DNA sequence encoding this CDR3. This chain joins TRBV10-3 and TRBJ2-3, with unresolved D. The CDR3 runs 14 residues. Germline CDR1 and CDR2: ENHRY and SYGVKD. Deletions cut 0 bases from V and 0 bases from J, with 4 bases between. DNA for the CDR3: TGTGCCATCAGTGAGTCGGGAAGCACAGATACGCAGTATTTT. Translation: CAISESGSTDTQYF.

The rearrangement links TRBV6-5 to TRBJ2-7; 9 bases agree with TRBD2. CDR1 and CDR2 (germline): MNHEY, SVGAGI. Trimming at V came to 7 bases and at J to 1 base, leaving 5 bases not matched to a gene. The CDR3 length is 14 residues. The CDR3 is CASTVSGSSYEQYF. CDR3 sequence (DNA): TGTGCCAGCACGGTTAGCGGGAGTTCCTACGAGCAGTACTTC.

The rearrangement links TRBV19 to TRBJ1-5; no reliable D call. With 3 bases removed from V and 3 bases from J, the gap between germline ends came to 9 bases. CDR1 LNHDA and CDR2 SQIVND come from the germline V gene (reference sequence). CDR3 length equals 14 residues. As DNA, the CDR3 is TGTGCCAGTAGTATGGTCAGCTACAATCAGCCCCAGCATTTT. Protein sequence: CASSMVSYNQPQHF.

This chain uses TRBV28 with TRBJ1-4; a weak D match, TRBD1 (6 bases). Deletions cut 6 bases from V and 4 bases from J, with 12 bases between. Germline lookup yields CDR1 MDHEN and CDR2 SYDVKM. The CDR3 runs 14 residues. CDR3 amino acids: CASRTTGFNEKLFF. The CDR3 DNA is TGTGCCAGCAGGACAACAGGGTTTAATGAAAAACTGTTTTTT.

The gene calls are TRBV5-4 and TRBJ1-2; no firm D call. CDR1 and CDR2 from the germline V gene are SGHNT and YYREEE (reference sequence). Trimming removed 3 bases at V and 3 bases at J, with 6 bases between. CDR3 length equals 12 residues. The CDR3 bases are TGTGCCAGCAGCTCGGAATACTATGGCTACACCTTC. Protein: CASSSEYYGYTF.

On this clone: In the same sample, other DNA sequences code for this CDR3. V gene TRBV4-2 combines with J gene TRBJ2-1, with D possibly TRBD2 on 6 matching bases. CDR1 and CDR2 from the germline V gene are LGHNA and YNFKEQ. This CDR3 has 15 residues. V lost 4 bases and J lost 0, with 10 bases in between. The CDR3 coding sequence is TGTGCCAGCAGCCCTGGGGGGAGCTCCTACAATGAGCAGTTCTTC. Amino acid sequence: CASSPGGSSYNEQFF.

The chain joins TRBV10-3 to TRBJ2-7, with 14 bases that match TRBD2. V lost 1 base, J lost 3 bases, and 11 bases stayed unmatched. The CDR3 totals 19 residues. Germline-derived CDR1 and CDR2 are ENHRY and SYGVKD. The CDR3 loop is CAISEWDPGLAGADYEQYF. CDR3 DNA: TGTGCCATCAGTGAGTGGGACCCGGGACTAGCGGGAGCGGACTACGAGCAGTACTTC.

This rearrangement joins TRBV27 to TRBJ2-7; D is tentatively TRBD1 or TRBD2 (5 bases each). Trimming removed 5 bases at V and 9 bases at J, with 14 bases between. CDR3 length equals 12 residues. Germline values: CDR1 MNHEY, CDR2 SMNVEV (reference sequence). CDR3 residues: CASSTFRGVQYF. The CDR3 nucleotides are TGTGCCAGCAGTACCTTTAGGGGAGTGCAGTACTTC.

The V call is TRBV10-3, the J call TRBJ2-7; 8 nucleotides match TRBD2. Trimming removed 11 bases from V and 2 bases from J; junction bases left unmatched: 2. The CDR3 is 11 amino acids. Germline V lookup: CDR1 ENHRY, CDR2 SYGVKD. CDR3 nucleotides: TGTGCCTCGGGACTAGCCTACGAGCAGTACTTC. It translates to CASGLAYEQYF.